This T cell receptor beta chain was recorded in a study of identical twins. Regarding the study as a whole: Modeled out-of-frame TCR alpha sharing in monozygotic twins fell below observed levels. Within beta out-of-frame sequences, the excess sharing observed between twins was weaker.

In its sample, this clonotype was seen many times. The antigen is undetermined. A single record per CDR3 protein comes from TCRdb applying MiXCR to the 5' RACE reads. The sample holds around 670,000 distinct CDR3 sequences; over 5% are singletons and the top ten take about 1.8%. This CDR3 comprises 16 residues. V was trimmed by 0 bases and J by 1 base, leaving 12 bases between them. In germline, CDR1 is SGHDN, CDR2 FVKESK. The chain has TRBV14 and TRBJ2-5; no reliable D call. The receptor comes from a man aged 18 to 30 in good health. The sample comprised naive T cells sorted from blood. The CDR3 coding sequence is TGTGCCAGCAGCCAAGATCAAGCGTCGGTCCAAGAGACCCAGTACTTC. This sequence encodes CASSQDQASVQETQYF.